This TCR beta chain was captured in a study of blood T cell repertoires in COVID-19. About the study: The samples span acute and convalescent COVID-19 from the United States, Italy and Spain. T cells, B-cell-depleted T cells, or PBMCs supplied cDNA or gDNA.

In the study's own analysis: By means of reference gene primer amplification, nucleated cell counts were estimated. TCRdb keeps only in-frame clones here, not all; method: immunoSEQ multiplex PCR. D and trimming come from the DNA, and the V and J calls and clone size come from that table. The data hold about 80,000 clones, with around nine tenths observed a single time. Trimming shortened V by 1 base and J by 1 base, and 7 bases separated the two germline ends. The germline gives CDR1 LGHNA, CDR2 YSLEER. CDR3 length: 14 residues. This clone was counted a few times. The sample consisted of peripheral blood. This receptor was identified in a woman of 80 years or more with active or convalescent COVID-19. The genes are TRBV4-3 and TRBJ1-1; the D is unclear. CDR3 protein: CASSQVLRNTEAFF. Written as DNA, the CDR3 is TGCGCCAGCAGCCAAGTTCTGCGGAACACTGAAGCTTTCTTT.